This T cell receptor beta chain derives from a study of shared clonotypes between healthy human individuals. Overall study findings and caveats: It was expected that sequencing depth would affect clonotype sharing among donors. Represented diversity, genetic and exposure-history alike, was limited by few donors.

The assay was immunoSEQ multiplex PCR, and TCRdb's table has in-frame clones only and misses some. The sample includes roughly 640,000 clones, about 97% seen only once; the top ten take roughly 0.05%. Trimming took 5 bases from V and 4 from J; bases not matched to a gene: 11. Germline values: CDR1 LNHDA, CDR2 SQIVND (reference sequence). The CDR3 sequence is 16 residues long. Note on this clone: Antigen specificity is unknown.

The rearrangement uses TRBV19 and TRBJ2-1, with 7 bases matching TRBD1. The clonotype comes from a woman younger than 45 in good health. The sample consisted of naive CD4+ T cells sorted from blood. Subset in this sample: CD45RA+ positively selected. The CDR3 nucleotides read TGTGCCAGTAGTCAGGGCAGGGGGATAGGGTACAATGAGCAGTTCTTC. It translates to CASSQGRGIGYNEQFF.